The clone carrying this TCR beta chain has ten or more counts. This CDR3 spans 13 amino acids. V lost 3 bases, J lost 3 bases, and 6 bases lay in between. The source material, RNA transcripts, was used to amplify TCR beta CDR3 regions. HTBI primers were the set used in a first-round RT-PCR of the TCR CDR3. TCRdb ran MiXCR on the multiplex PCR reads and lists one entry per CDR3 protein. The top ten hold roughly 8.2% of the sample, which has hundreds of thousands of distinct CDR3 sequences, 35% to 55% seen once. The data derive from a study of T cells in Graves' hyperthyroidism and ophthalmopathy. Orbital computed tomography and thyroid ultrasound, together with serum TRAb and thyroxine and clinical symptoms, were used for diagnoses.

The chain recombines TRBV12-3 or TRBV12-4 with TRBJ1-5; D remains ambiguous. Specimen: peripheral blood or thyroid tissue (not recorded which). This clonotype was sampled from a woman aged 18-30 years with Graves' hyperthyroidism. CDR3 amino acids: CASSLKDNQPQHF. Written as DNA, the CDR3 is TGTGCCAGCAGTTTGAAGGACAATCAGCCCCAGCATTTT.